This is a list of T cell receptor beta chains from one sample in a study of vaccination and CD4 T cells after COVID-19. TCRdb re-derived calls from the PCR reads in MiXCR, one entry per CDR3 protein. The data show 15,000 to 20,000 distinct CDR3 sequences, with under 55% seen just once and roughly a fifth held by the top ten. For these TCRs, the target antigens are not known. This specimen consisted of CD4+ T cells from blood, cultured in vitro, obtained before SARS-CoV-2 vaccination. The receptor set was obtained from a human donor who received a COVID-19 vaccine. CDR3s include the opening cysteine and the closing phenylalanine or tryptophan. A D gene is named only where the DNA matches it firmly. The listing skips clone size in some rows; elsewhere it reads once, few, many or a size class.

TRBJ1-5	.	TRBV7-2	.	CASSLFGFGSGGQPQHF	TGTGCCAGCAGCTTATTTGGGTTTGGGTCAGGAGGTCAGCCCCAGCATTTT
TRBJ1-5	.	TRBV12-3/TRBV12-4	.	CASRSSSNQPQHF	TGTGCCAGCAGGAGCTCTAGCAATCAGCCCCAGCATTTT
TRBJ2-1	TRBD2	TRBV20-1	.	CSARRKYSGGANEQFF	TGCAGTGCTCGAAGAAAATATAGCGGGGGGGCCAATGAGCAGTTCTTC
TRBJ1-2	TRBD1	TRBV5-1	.	CASSSRTGNYGYTF	TGCGCCAGCAGCTCGAGGACAGGAAACTATGGCTACACCTTC
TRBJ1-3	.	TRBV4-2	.	CASSQDRGRSSGNTIYF	TGTGCCAGCAGCCAAGATAGAGGCAGAAGCTCTGGAAACACCATATATTTT
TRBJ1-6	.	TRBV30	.	CAWNHGDKGSALHF	TGTGCCTGGAACCACGGGGACAAGGGTTCGGCCCTCCACTTT
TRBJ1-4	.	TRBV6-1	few	CAIPGTANEKLFF	TGTGCCATCCCCGGGACGGCGAATGAAAAACTGTTTTTT
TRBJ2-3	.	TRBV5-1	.	CASSLSPGGTDTQYF	TGCGCCAGCAGCTTAAGTCCAGGGGGCACAGATACGCAGTATTTT
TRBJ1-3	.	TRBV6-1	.	CASSEISRGSGNTIYF	TGTGCCAGCAGTGAAATCTCAAGGGGATCTGGAAACACCATATATTTT
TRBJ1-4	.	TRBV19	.	CASSDYRGLKLFF	TGTGCCAGTAGTGACTACAGAGGCCTTAAACTGTTTTTT
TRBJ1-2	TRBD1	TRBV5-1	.	CASSSIQGANGYTF	TGCGCCAGCAGCTCTATACAGGGGGCTAATGGCTACACCTTC
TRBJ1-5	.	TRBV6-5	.	CASSYLGAGNQPQHF	TGTGCCAGCAGTTACTTAGGTGCGGGCAATCAGCCCCAGCATTTT
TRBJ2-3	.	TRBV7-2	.	CASSPYTDTQYF	TGTGCCAGCAGCCCGTACACAGATACGCAGTATTTT
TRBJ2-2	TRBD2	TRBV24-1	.	CATSDSLWEGSSGELFF	TGTGCCACCAGTGATTCGCTCTGGGAGGGGTCTTCCGGGGAGCTGTTTTTT
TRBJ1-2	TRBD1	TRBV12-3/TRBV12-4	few	CASRSTGTGGYYGYTF	TGTGCCAGCAGGAGCACCGGGACAGGGGGTTATTATGGCTACACCTTC
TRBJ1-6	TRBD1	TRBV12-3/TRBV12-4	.	CASSLPRDRGNSPLHF	TGTGCCAGCAGTTTACCGCGCGACAGGGGAAATTCACCCCTCCACTTT
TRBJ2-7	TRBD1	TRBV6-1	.	CASSGDRGSYEQYF	TGTGCCAGCAGTGGAGACAGGGGGTCGTACGAGCAGTACTTC